What follows are 16 T cell receptor beta chains derived from one specimen sequenced in a study of Ad26.COV2.S vaccination and SARS-CoV-2 variants. Using immunoSEQ multiplex PCR, the repertoire was profiled, and TCRdb retains in-frame clones only, with some absent. The sample holds roughly 380,000 clones, approximately 90% seen once. This sample's treatment: roughly 18 received Ad26.COV2.S at low or high dose, single or two shots; 5 received placebo; per-sample allocation not given. Specimen acquisition occurred on day 63 following the initial vaccine or placebo injection. The sequencing used peripheral blood, collected in a trial of Ad26.COV2.S vaccine versus placebo. The receptors here all came from a person between 18 and 65 years old who received the Ad26.COV2.S COVID-19 vaccine or a placebo.

This rearrangement joins TRBV11-1 to TRBJ2-1, with D perhaps matching TRBD1 (5 bases). This CDR3 region has 12 residues. Trimming cost V 2 bases and J 7 bases, with 6 bases left between them. Germline-derived CDR1 and CDR2 are SGHAT and FQDESV (reference sequence). As DNA, the CDR3 is TGTGCCAGCAGCTTACAGGGAAATGAGCAGTTCTTC. Residues: CASSLQGNEQFF.

In DNA form, the CDR3 reads TGTGCCAGCAGTCTTCCGGGACAGGGGGCTTCAGATACGCAGTATTTT. Translation gives CASSLPGQGASDTQYF. The chain employs TRBV28 and TRBJ2-3; TRBD1 agrees at 12 bases. CDR3 size: 16 residues. Trimming took 5 bases from V and 4 from J; bases not matched to a gene: 7. Germline values: CDR1 MDHEN, CDR2 SYDVKM.

This chain links TRBV10-3 with TRBJ1-3; D might be TRBD1 (6 bases). Trimming pared 9 bases from V and 3 bases from J, leaving 18 bases between. Germline V lookup: CDR1 ENHRY, CDR2 SYGVKD. CDR3 length equals 15 residues. CDR3 DNA sequence: TGTGCCATTAGGGGGTCCAACACCCATGGAAACACCATATATTTT. It codes for CAIRGSNTHGNTIYF.

This chain links TRBV5-6 with TRBJ1-5; tentative D call: TRBD1 (6 bases). The germline V gene encodes CDR1 SGHDT and CDR2 YYEEEE. V was trimmed by 0 bases and J by 6 bases, leaving 7 bases between them. The CDR3 totals 13 residues. CDR3 sequence reads: CASSLDRAQPQHF. DNA for the CDR3: TGTGCCAGCAGCTTGGACAGGGCTCAGCCCCAGCATTTT.

The V gene is TRBV15, the J gene TRBJ2-2; TRBD1 or TRBD2 may be the D gene (5 bases each). CDR1 is LNHNV, CDR2 YYDKDF, per germline (reference sequence). This CDR3 has 15 residues. Trimming pared 5 bases from V and 1 base from J, leaving 11 bases between. For the CDR3, the DNA is TGTGCCACCAGCCGCGAGGGGCGGAACACCGGGGAGCTGTTTTTT. It encodes CATSREGRNTGELFF.

The genes are TRBV7-9 and TRBJ2-3, with no clear D. The V gene's germline CDR1 is SEHNR and CDR2 FQNEAQ (reference sequence). Trimming removed 1 base from V and 4 bases from J, with 15 bases in between. The CDR3 is 16 amino acids. CDR3 bases: TGTGCCAGCAGCTTAGGGTTAGGACGGGTCCCAGATACGCAGTATTTT. It yields the protein CASSLGLGRVPDTQYF.

This clone was recorded at least ten times. The same CDR3 can be traced to other DNA sequences in this sample. The rearrangement links TRBV4-1 to TRBJ1-5; D remains ambiguous. Germline V CDR1 and CDR2: MGHRA, YSYEKL. The germline V and J ends were trimmed by 0 bases and 7 bases, with 7 bases remaining between them. The CDR3 contains 13 residues. The DNA for the CDR3 is TGCGCCAGCAGCCAAGATGAGGGACAGCCCCAGCATTTT. It specifies CASSQDEGQPQHF.

V usage is TRBV2 and J usage is TRBJ2-6; the match to TRBD2 covers 8 bases. This CDR3 comprises 16 residues. J was trimmed by 7 bases and V by 6 bases; bases with no gene match: 11. Germline values: CDR1 SNHLY, CDR2 FYNNEI. The CDR3: CASSVPGLGRANVLTF. The CDR3 DNA reads as TGTGCCAGCAGCGTCCCGGGACTAGGAAGAGCCAACGTCCTGACTTTC. The variable domain in full, completed from reference TRBV2 and TRBJ2-6, reads EPEVTQTPSHQVTQMGQEVILRCVPISNHLYFYWYRQILGQKVEFLVSFYNNEISEKSEIFDDQFSVERPDGSNFTLKIRSTKLEDSAMYFCASSVPGLGRANVLTFGAGSRLTVL.

The J gene is TRBJ1-5, the V gene TRBV6-1; D is uncertain. V lost 2 bases to trimming and J lost 4 bases, with 12 bases between them. This CDR3 comprises 15 residues. Germline V gene data show CDR1 as MNHNS and CDR2 as SASEGT. Written as DNA, the CDR3 is TGTGCCAGCAGTGAATTTAGGGTTTCGAATCAGCCCCAGCATTTT. This sequence encodes CASSEFRVSNQPQHF.

This chain connects TRBV5-6 to TRBJ2-3, with D perhaps matching TRBD1 or TRBD2 (5 bases each). Trimming took 0 bases from V and 2 from J, leaving 7 bases between them. This CDR3 spans 14 amino acids. Germline CDR1 and CDR2: SGHDT and YYEEEE. The CDR3 nucleotides are TGTGCCAGCAGCTTGGGGGGACCCACAGATACGCAGTATTTT. This codes for CASSLGGPTDTQYF.

This clone was recorded once. In nucleotides, the CDR3 is TGTGCCAGCAGCAGCGGTTTATACAATGAGCAGTTCTTC. Translation: CASSSGLYNEQFF. The V and J genes are TRBV7-9 and TRBJ2-1, with D maybe TRBD2 (5 bases). V was shortened by 5 bases and J by 4 bases, with 9 bases between the two germline ends. The CDR3 sequence is 13 residues long. Germline loops: CDR1 SEHNR, CDR2 FQNEAQ (reference sequence).

The chain has TRBV6-5 and TRBJ1-2; the match to TRBD1 covers 7 bases. After removal of 5 bases from V and 1 base from J, the junction contained 4 bases not matched to a gene. The germline V gene encodes CDR1 MNHEY and CDR2 SVGAGI. CDR3 length: 14 residues. The CDR3: CASSNQGVNYGYTF. The CDR3 DNA follows: TGTGCCAGCAGTAACCAGGGGGTTAACTATGGCTACACCTTC.

This sequence joins TRBV3-1 (or the pseudogene TRBV3-2) and TRBJ2-3, with TRBD2 matching 14 bases. Per the germline V gene, CDR1 is LGHDT and CDR2 is YNNKEL (reference sequence). The trim removed 4 bases at V and 2 bases at J, leaving 2 bases unmatched. CDR3 length equals 16 residues. The CDR3 nucleotides are TGTGCCAGCAGCCGGACTAGCGGGGGGTCCACAGATACGCAGTATTTT. Its translation: CASSRTSGGSTDTQYF.

The chain recombines TRBV7-2 with TRBJ1-5; D is undetermined. The CDR3 covers 14 residues. V gave up 8 bases and J gave up 1 base, with 12 bases separating them. Germline V gives CDR1 SGHTA, CDR2 FQGNSA. CDR3 nucleotide sequence: TGTGCCAGCGGAAGCCGGGCCAGCAATCAGCCCCAGCATTTT. It specifies CASGSRASNQPQHF.

This chain connects TRBV19 to TRBJ1-5; the D gene is possibly TRBD1 (5 bases). Trimming left V 1 base short and J 0 bases short, with 10 bases between. The CDR3 is 16 amino acids. CDR1 is LNHDA, CDR2 SQIVND, per germline (reference sequence). The DNA of the CDR3 is TGTGCCAGTAGTATAGGCCCAGGGTTTAGCAATCAGCCCCAGCATTTT. This codes for CASSIGPGFSNQPQHF.

There are a few counts of this clone. The rearrangement joins TRBV9 to TRBJ1-6; the D is unclear. Germline lookup yields CDR1 SGDLS and CDR2 YYNGEE. This CDR3 contains 13 residues. V was cut by 0 bases and J by 7 bases, with 5 bases left in between. CDR3 amino acids: CASSVEGNSPLHF. In nucleotides, the CDR3 is TGTGCCAGCAGCGTAGAGGGAAATTCACCCCTCCACTTT.